This entry features one T cell receptor (beta chain) sequence. This sample is part of a study of blood T cell repertoires in COVID-19. Looking at the study overall: Specimens from acute and convalescent COVID-19 originated in the United States, Italy and Spain. T cells, B-cell-depleted T cells, or PBMCs supplied cDNA or gDNA.

Losses at the gene ends were 5 bases for V and 6 bases for J; bases not matched to a gene: 15. CDR1 and CDR2 (germline): MDHEN, SYDVKM. This CDR3 spans 17 amino acids. Generated by immunoSEQ multiplex PCR, the TCRdb table keeps only in-frame clones and is missing some. The profile shows approximately 110,000 clones, roughly 88% of them singletons. Sequenced sample: peripheral blood. The receptor's source is a human donor in a cohort sampled during active COVID-19. The chain joins TRBV28 to TRBJ1-5; 8 bases are shared with TRBD1. The CDR3: CASSPRTGSKRSQPQHF. The CDR3 region has the DNA TGTGCCAGCAGTCCCCGGACAGGGAGTAAAAGGAGTCAGCCCCAGCATTTT.